These 28 T cell receptor beta chains were sequenced from one sample in a study of T cells after somatic rescue of genetic block. TCRdb's table, derived via immunoSEQ multiplex PCR, lists solely in-frame clones and lacks some. The table has 13,000 or so clones, 73% seen once. Source material: peripheral blood mononuclear cells (PBMCs). Source of these receptors: a boy aged 5-17 years.

The chain carries TRBV28 and TRBJ2-7, with 9 bases fitting TRBD1. The V gene end was trimmed by 4 bases and the J gene end by 12 bases; junction bases not matched to a gene: 13. The CDR3 sequence is 14 residues long. CDR1 MDHEN and CDR2 SYDVKM come from the germline V gene. CDR3 bases: TGTGCCAGCAGTTCTCACAGGGGGCAATTATTTTGGTACTTC. Amino acids: CASSSHRGQLFWYF.

The chain couples TRBV27 to TRBJ2-7; possible D gene TRBD1, 6 bases. V lost 3 bases, J lost 7 bases, and 10 bases lay in between. Per germline, CDR1 MNHEY and CDR2 SMNVEV (reference sequence). The CDR3 runs 12 residues. The CDR3 is CASSFNTGEQYF. CDR3 nucleotide sequence: TGTGCCAGCAGTTTCAACACAGGGGAGCAGTACTTC.

This chain connects TRBV18 to TRBJ2-5, with D unresolved. The V gene's germline CDR1 is KGHSH and CDR2 LQKENI. The CDR3 has 13 amino acids. The V end lost 6 bases, the J end lost 0 bases, and 8 bases lay between the germline ends. Written as DNA, the CDR3 is TGTGCCAGCTCCGGTCGGAACCAAGAGACCCAGTACTTC. Amino acid sequence: CASSGRNQETQYF. Using reference TRBV18 and TRBJ2-5 for the parts outside the CDR3, the full variable domain is NAGVMQNPRHLVRRRGQEARLRCSPMKGHSHVYWYRQLPEEGLKFMVYLQKENIIDESGMPKERFSAEFPKEGPSILRIQQVVRGDSAAYFCASSGRNQETQYFGPGTRLLVL.

This chain uses TRBV15 with TRBJ2-1; no clear D. The V and J ends lost 3 bases and 2 bases respectively, with 11 bases between them. The CDR3 is 15 residues long. Germline V gene sequence: CDR1 LNHNV, CDR2 YYDKDF (reference sequence). The CDR3 loop reads CATSRAGSPYNEQFF. The CDR3 nucleotides read TGTGCCACCAGCAGGGCCGGCAGCCCCTACAATGAGCAGTTCTTC. The entire variable domain, with the rest obtained from reference TRBV15 and TRBJ2-1, is as follows: DAMVIQNPRYQVTQFGKPVTLSCSQTLNHNVMYWYQQKSSQAPKLLFHYYDKDFNNEADTPDNFQSRRPNTSFCFLDIRSPGLGDTAMYLCATSRAGSPYNEQFFGPGTRLTVL.

The chain carries TRBV6-6 and TRBJ2-1; weak D call: TRBD1 (5 bases). V was trimmed by 0 bases and J by 7 bases, leaving 16 bases between them. The CDR3 length is 16 residues. Germline CDR1 and CDR2: MNHNY and SVGAGI (reference sequence). CDR3 amino acids: CASSYSFQGRGNEQFF. In DNA, the CDR3 is TGTGCCAGCAGTTACTCGTTCCAGGGAAGGGGAAATGAGCAGTTCTTC.

Here the CDR3 DNA reads TGTGCCAGCGGGCAGAGCTCCTATAATTCACCCCTCCACTTT. Encoded protein: CASGQSSYNSPLHF. The rearrangement uses TRBV6-6 and TRBJ1-6; D ambiguous. Germline V CDR1 and CDR2: MNHNY, SVGAGI (reference sequence). With 8 bases removed from V and 0 bases from J, the gap between germline ends came to 8 bases. The CDR3 totals 14 residues.

The CDR3 loop reads CASSEGLGDEKLFF. As DNA, the CDR3 is TGTGCCAGCAGCGAGGGACTTGGGGATGAAAAACTGTTTTTT. V usage is TRBV5-4 and J usage is TRBJ1-4; tentative D call: TRBD1 (5 bases). CDR3 length equals 14 residues. Germline assignment: CDR1 SGHNT and CDR2 YYREEE (reference sequence). Deletions cut 4 bases from V and 6 bases from J, with 13 bases between.

The rearrangement uses TRBV28 and TRBJ2-1, with 11 bases fitting TRBD2. The CDR3 has 16 residues. Germline CDR1 is MDHEN and CDR2 is SYDVKM. Trimming removed 10 bases from V and 0 bases from J; junction bases left unmatched: 8. The CDR3 loop reads CATHRLAGISYNEQFF. The CDR3, as DNA: TGTGCCACCCACCGACTAGCGGGGATCTCCTACAATGAGCAGTTCTTC.

The V call is TRBV10-3, the J call TRBJ2-2, with 8 bases aligning to TRBD2. The CDR3 covers 15 residues. With V trimmed by 5 bases and J by 6 bases, 8 bases remained unmatched. Germline V gene data show CDR1 as ENHRY and CDR2 as SYGVKD. Here the CDR3 reads CAISLGAGGSGELFF. CDR3 DNA sequence: TGTGCCATCAGTTTAGGGGCGGGAGGCTCCGGGGAGCTGTTTTTT.

The rearrangement uses TRBV7-2 and TRBJ2-7; the match to TRBD2 covers 12 bases. Germline assignment: CDR1 SGHTA and CDR2 FQGNSA. Unmatched junction bases numbered 10, after V lost 5 bases and J lost 11 bases. This CDR3 region has 14 residues. CDR3 residues: CASSPLTSGRREYF. Written as DNA, the CDR3 is TGTGCCAGCAGCCCTTTGACTAGCGGGAGAAGGGAGTACTTC. The variable domain in full, with the rest retrieved from reference TRBV7-2 and TRBJ2-7, is GAGVSQSPSNKVTEKGKDVELRCDPISGHTALYWYRQSLGQGLEFLIYFQGNSAPDKSGLPSDRFSAERTGGSVSTLTIQRTQQEDSAVYLCASSPLTSGRREYFGPGTRLTVT.

This chain links TRBV13 with TRBJ2-7; 7 nucleotides match TRBD2. CDR1 is PRHDT and CDR2 is FYEKMQ in the germline V gene (reference sequence). The CDR3 has 15 residues. V was clipped by 3 bases and J by 4 bases; unmatched bases: 9. This CDR3 reads CASSFRHSGAYEQYF. The CDR3 coding sequence is TGTGCCAGCAGCTTTAGGCACAGCGGGGCATACGAGCAGTACTTC.

The chain uses TRBV18 and TRBJ2-5; D is uncertain. CDR1 and CDR2 from the germline V gene are KGHSH and LQKENI. There are 14 residues in the CDR3. V shed 4 bases and J shed 1 base, with 10 bases lying between them. CDR3: CASSRGSIQETQYF. The CDR3 bases are TGTGCCAGCTCACGGGGTTCAATCCAAGAGACCCAGTACTTC.

V usage is TRBV7-8 and J usage is TRBJ2-2; weak D call: TRBD1 (6 bases). CDR3 length: 16 residues. V gave up 0 bases and J gave up 3 bases, with 11 bases separating them. From germline, CDR1 is SGHVS and CDR2 FQNEAQ. The CDR3 coding sequence is TGTGCCAGCAGCTTAGCCCCAGGGACATACACCGGGGAGCTGTTTTTT. It specifies CASSLAPGTYTGELFF.

The rearrangement uses TRBV13 and TRBJ2-4; D is possibly TRBD1 (5 bases). Looked up from germline, CDR1 is PRHDT and CDR2 is FYEKMQ (reference sequence). Trimming stripped 2 bases from V and 0 bases from J, with 8 bases between. CDR3 size: 15 residues. DNA for the CDR3: TGTGCCAGCAGCTTACAGGGTCTAGCCAAAAACATTCAGTACTTC. Its protein is CASSLQGLAKNIQYF.

This chain uses TRBV10-3 with TRBJ2-5; 12 bases map to TRBD2. The CDR3 contains 16 residues. The germline V gene encodes CDR1 ENHRY and CDR2 SYGVKD. V lost 3 bases, J lost 1 base, and 3 bases stayed unmatched. The CDR3: CAISDRTSGAQETQYF. CDR3 DNA: TGTGCCATCAGTGATAGGACTAGCGGGGCCCAAGAGACCCAGTACTTC.

The V call is TRBV25-1, the J call TRBJ1-6; D remains unclear. Trimming took 7 bases from V and 6 from J, leaving 19 bases between them. Per germline, CDR1 MGHDK and CDR2 SYGVNS. The CDR3 sequence is 16 residues long. The CDR3: CASTLTGGGLNSPLHF. In DNA form, the CDR3 reads TGTGCCAGCACCTTGACCGGTGGTGGTCTTAATTCACCCCTCCACTTT.

This sequence joins TRBV7-8 and TRBJ2-2; 7 nucleotides match TRBD2. V shed 6 bases, J shed 7 bases, and the junction held 5 bases outside the gene matches. CDR1 and CDR2 (germline): SGHVS, FQNEAQ. This CDR3 region has 13 residues. The CDR3 region has the DNA TGTGCCAGCAGACGGGAGCGGGACGGGGAGCTGTTTTTT. Translated: CASRRERDGELFF.

By sample share, this clone is medium-sized. The chain couples TRBV7-9 to TRBJ1-4, with D perhaps matching TRBD1 (6 bases). Germline CDR1 and CDR2: SEHNR and FQNEAQ (reference sequence). V was pared by 3 bases and J by 5 bases, with 10 bases between. This CDR3 is 14 amino acids long. The CDR3 spells CASSFRTENEKLFF. CDR3 bases: TGTGCCAGCAGCTTCAGGACAGAGAATGAAAAACTGTTTTTT.

V usage is TRBV11-2 and J usage is TRBJ2-2; 7 nucleotides line up with TRBD2. The CDR3 loop spans 17 amino acids. The V gene's germline CDR1 is SGHAT and CDR2 FQNNGV. The V segment lost 5 bases and the J segment 5 bases; nucleotides outside the gene matches: 14. CDR3 residues: CASSPRTDGRITGELFF. DNA for the CDR3: TGTGCCAGCAGCCCCAGAACCGACGGGAGGATAACCGGGGAGCTGTTTTTT.

The chain links TRBV5-5 to TRBJ1-4, with 9 bases lining up with TRBD1. The CDR3 runs to 16 residues. The junction had 9 bases not matched to a gene; V was cut back by 4 bases and J by 5 bases. Germline values: CDR1 SGHKS, CDR2 YYEKEE (reference sequence). The CDR3 DNA is TGTGCCAGCAGCCCTCCGACAGGGGGAGGAAATGAAAAACTGTTTTTT. This gives the protein CASSPPTGGGNEKLFF.

In DNA, the CDR3 is TGTGCCAGCCGTGGAACAGGGATTACCTACGAGCAGTACTTC. Translating gives CASRGTGITYEQYF. The genes are TRBV18 and TRBJ2-7; D possibly corresponds to TRBD1 (6 bases). The V gene lost 8 bases and the J gene lost 2 bases, with 16 bases spanning the gap. CDR1 is KGHSH and CDR2 is LQKENI in the germline V gene. CDR3 length: 14 amino acids.

This clone showed up just a few times. V is TRBV5-6 and J is TRBJ1-2; TRBD1 is a possible D gene (5 bases). Germline-derived CDR1 and CDR2 are SGHDT and YYEEEE. The ends were cut back, 1 base at V and 6 bases at J, with 22 bases in the middle. The CDR3 runs to 17 residues. For the CDR3, the DNA is TGTGCCAGCAGCTTGCCTTCATTTATGGGGGGAGGTGATGGCTACACCTTC. This sequence encodes CASSLPSFMGGGDGYTF. Together with reference TRBV5-6 and TRBJ1-2, the CDR3 gives the full variable domain: DAGVTQSPTHLIKTRGQQVTLRCSPKSGHDTVSWYQQALGQGPQFIFQYYEEEERQRGNFPDRFSGHQFPNYSSELNVNALLLGDSALYLCASSLPSFMGGGDGYTFGSGTRLTVV.

The CDR3 spells CASNGNLGETQYF. The CDR3 region has the DNA TGTGCCAGTAATGGAAACCTAGGGGAGACCCAGTACTTC. The chain couples TRBV19 to TRBJ2-5; D call uncertain. Trimming shortened V by 7 bases and J by 5 bases, and 14 bases separated the two germline ends. CDR1 and CDR2 (germline): LNHDA, SQIVND (reference sequence). The length of the CDR3 is 13 residues.

This clone is deemed large. The CDR3 sequence: CASSDGLAGVGAYEQYF. The CDR3 DNA reads TGTGCCAGCAGCGACGGACTAGCGGGAGTAGGTGCCTACGAGCAGTACTTC. The chain carries TRBV14 and TRBJ2-7; TRBD2 matches 13 bases. CDR1 and CDR2 (germline): SGHDN, FVKESK. V trimming: 5 bases; J trimming: 2 bases; junction bases outside the gene matches: 9. This CDR3 spans 17 amino acids.

The chain is built from TRBV9 and TRBJ1-3; D not certain. The ends were cut back, 2 bases at V and 0 bases at J, with 15 bases in the middle. CDR1 is SGDLS and CDR2 is YYNGEE in the germline V gene. The CDR3 extends over 17 amino acids. As DNA, the CDR3 is TGTGCCAGCAGCGTGGGTGGACTTTCCTTCTCTGGAAACACCATATATTTT. Translation: CASSVGGLSFSGNTIYF.

This clone has just one count. The chain is built from TRBV28 and TRBJ2-7; D is perhaps TRBD1 or TRBD2 (5 bases each). The V gene lost 6 bases and the J gene lost 2 bases, with 26 bases spanning the gap. Germline CDR1 and CDR2: MDHEN and SYDVKM. The CDR3 extends over 18 amino acids. The CDR3 bases are TGTGCCAGCAGCTCCAGGGTTCAAACCCCTCAACTAGCCTACGAGCAGTACTTC. It translates to CASSSRVQTPQLAYEQYF.

The chain has TRBV7-9 and TRBJ2-3; D is possibly TRBD1 (5 bases). The CDR3 consists of 15 residues. From germline, CDR1 is SEHNR and CDR2 FQNEAQ (reference sequence). V was clipped by 0 bases and J by 3 bases, with 10 bases between them. CDR3 bases: TGTGCCAGCAGCTTAGCTGCAGCAGGGACAGATACGCAGTATTTT. Translation: CASSLAAAGTDTQYF.

This chain joins TRBV4-1 and TRBJ2-3, with D maybe TRBD1 (7 bases). The V gene's germline CDR1 is MGHRA and CDR2 YSYEKL. Trimming pared 3 bases from V and 5 bases from J, leaving 21 bases between. The CDR3 sequence is 17 residues long. CDR3 amino acids: CASSHISGRGAGDTQYF. The DNA of the CDR3 is TGCGCCAGCAGCCATATCTCCGGCAGGGGGGCGGGAGATACGCAGTATTTT.